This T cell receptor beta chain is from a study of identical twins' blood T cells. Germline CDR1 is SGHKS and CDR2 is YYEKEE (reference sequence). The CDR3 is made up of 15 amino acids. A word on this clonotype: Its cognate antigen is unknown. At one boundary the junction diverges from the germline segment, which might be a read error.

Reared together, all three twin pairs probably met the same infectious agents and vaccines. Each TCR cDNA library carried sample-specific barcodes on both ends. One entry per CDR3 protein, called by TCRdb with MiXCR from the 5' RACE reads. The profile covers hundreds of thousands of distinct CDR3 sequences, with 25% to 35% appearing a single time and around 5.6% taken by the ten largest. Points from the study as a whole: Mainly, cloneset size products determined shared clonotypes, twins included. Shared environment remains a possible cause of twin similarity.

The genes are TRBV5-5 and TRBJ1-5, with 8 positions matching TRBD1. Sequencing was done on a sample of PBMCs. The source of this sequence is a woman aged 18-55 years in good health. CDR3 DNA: TGTGCCAGCAAAGGGACCGACAGGGGCAATGAGCCCCAGCATTTT. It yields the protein CASKGTDRGNEPQHF. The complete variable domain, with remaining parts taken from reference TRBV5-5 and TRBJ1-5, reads DAGVTQSPTHLIKTRGQQVTLRCSPISGHKSVSWYQQVLGQGPQFIFQYYEKEERGRGNFPDRFSARQFPNYSSELNVNALLLGDSALYLCASKGTDRGNEPQHFGDGTRLSIL.